The rows below give T cell receptor beta chains drawn from one sample of a study of OX40 agonist ivuxolimab in advanced cancers. The table came from immunoSEQ multiplex PCR; TCRdb's copy has only in-frame clones and leaves some out. The sample includes about 59,000 clones, 87% of them seen just once. Sequences were derived from CD4+ or CD8+ T cells sorted from blood, sampled in a trial of the OX40 agonist ivuxolimab. These receptors were taken from an adult with an advanced solid tumor such as melanoma, head and neck, liver or kidney cancer. The CDR3 runs from the conserved cysteine through the conserved F or W. The order of the fields is D gene, V gene, J gene, clone size, CDR3 DNA, CDR3 protein. D genes are given only for firm matches. Not all rows give a size; the values are once, few, many and, for expanded clones, a class.

TRBD1	TRBV5-1	TRBJ2-5	NA	TGCGCCAGCAGCGTGGACAGGGGCCAAGAGACCCAGTACTTC	CASSVDRGQETQYF
TRBD2	TRBV5-4	TRBJ2-1	NA	TGTGCCAGCAGCATAGCGGGGGAGATCTACAATGAGCAGTTCTTC	CASSIAGEIYNEQFF
NA	TRBV27	TRBJ2-2	NA	TGTGCCAGCCAGTCCTTCAACACCGGGGAGCTGTTTTTT	CASQSFNTGELFF
TRBD2	TRBV28	TRBJ2-6	NA	TGTGCCAGCAGTACCCTAGCGGGAGCTCTCTCTGGGGCCAACGTCCTGACTTTC	CASSTLAGALSGANVLTF
NA	TRBV5-4	TRBJ1-4	NA	TGTGCCAGCAGCTTCCGCCAAGATTCAACCTTTAATGAAAAACTGTTTTTT	CASSFRQDSTFNEKLFF
NA	TRBV11-3	TRBJ2-2	once	TGTGCCAGCAGCGGAGGTTTGACGAACACCGGGGAGCTGTTTTTT	CASSGGLTNTGELFF
TRBD2	TRBV28	TRBJ2-2	medium-sized	TGTGCCAGCAGGCCCCGGAGCGGGATCGCCGCCGGGGAGCTGTTTTTT	CASRPRSGIAAGELFF
TRBD1	TRBV5-4	TRBJ1-1	once	TGTGCCAGCAGCCAAGACAGGGGGCAGACTGAAGCTTTCTTT	CASSQDRGQTEAFF
TRBD2	TRBV28	TRBJ2-1	NA	TGTGCCAGCAGTCCGGGGACTAGCGGTACGAATGAGCAGTTCTTC	CASSPGTSGTNEQFF
NA	TRBV28	TRBJ2-3	once	TGTGCCAGCAGTAGGTCGAGGATAGATACGCAGTATTTT	CASSRSRIDTQYF
TRBD1	TRBV5-4	TRBJ2-7	NA	TGTGCCAGCAGCCCTGCCCAGGGGGCGGATTACGAGCAGTACTTC	CASSPAQGADYEQYF
NA	TRBV4-2	TRBJ1-1	NA	TGTGCCAGCAGCCCCGAGGGGGGGGCAGGGACTGAAGCTTTCTTT	CASSPEGGAGTEAFF
NA	TRBV6-6	TRBJ1-6	NA	TGTGCCAGCAGTTCCCCAGGGGAAATCCCACCCCTCCACTTT	CASSSPGEIPPLHF
TRBD1	TRBV10-3	TRBJ2-3	NA	TGTGCCATCAGAGGGTCGACAGGGAAGGCAGATACGCAGTATTTT	CAIRGSTGKADTQYF
NA	TRBV10-1	TRBJ1-1	medium-sized	TGCGCCAGCAGTGAAGCCAACACTGAAGCTTTCTTT	CASSEANTEAFF
NA	TRBV5-8	TRBJ2-1	NA	TGTGCCAGCAGCGTAAAGGGGGGGAGGGAGCAGTTCTTC	CASSVKGGREQFF
NA	TRBV6-1	TRBJ1-5	NA	TGTGCCAGCAGTGGAGGACGGAATAATCAGCCCCAGCATTTT	CASSGGRNNQPQHF
NA	TRBV6-1	TRBJ1-1	NA	TGTGCCAGCAGTGAGGAAGGTCGGGCTGAAGCTTTCTTT	CASSEEGRAEAFF
TRBD1	TRBV7-9	TRBJ2-1	NA	TGTGCCAGCAGCCCGTCGGACAGGGGGCATGAGCAGTTCTTC	CASSPSDRGHEQFF
TRBD1	TRBV5-5	TRBJ1-3	NA	TGTGCCAGCAGCTTGGAGGGGGCGAACACTTTTTCTCGAAGTGGAAACACCATATATTTT	CASSLEGANTFSRSGNTIYF
NA	TRBV6-1	TRBJ1-6	NA	TGTGCCGGCAGGGATGGGTCCTATAATTCACCCCTCCACTTT	CAGRDGSYNSPLHF
NA	TRBV18	TRBJ1-5	NA	TGTGCCAGCTCACCACAGGGCCAGGCCCAGCATTTT	CASSPQGQAQHF
NA	TRBV5-6	TRBJ2-2	NA	TGTGCCAGCAGCTTGGGGCAGGGGTCGAACACCGGGGAGCTGTTTTTT	CASSLGQGSNTGELFF
NA	TRBV6-1	TRBJ1-1	NA	TGTGCCAGCAGTGTGTTACGACGGAACACTGAAGCTTTCTTT	CASSVLRRNTEAFF
TRBD2	TRBV19	TRBJ2-3	NA	TGTGCCAGTAAGAGCGGGGGGGGGATCACAGATACGCAGTATTTT	CASKSGGGITDTQYF
NA	TRBV18	TRBJ1-6	NA	TGTGCCAGCTCACCGATGGGAGGATCACCCCTCCACTTT	CASSPMGGSPLHF
TRBD2	TRBV10-1	TRBJ2-1	NA	TGCGCCAGCAGTGAGACTAGCGGGACTAGTGAGCAGTTCTTC	CASSETSGTSEQFF
NA	TRBV5-5	TRBJ2-2	NA	TGTGCCAGCAGCTTAAGGACCGGGGACACCGGGGAGCTGTTTTTT	CASSLRTGDTGELFF
NA	TRBV5-1	TRBJ1-6	NA	TGCGCCAGCAGGCAGGGCGCCGCTTCGAAATCACCCCTCCACTTT	CASRQGAASKSPLHF
NA	TRBV29-1	TRBJ2-7	few	TGCAGCGTTGAAGACAGAACCTACGAGCAGTACTTC	CSVEDRTYEQYF
TRBD1	TRBV7-2	TRBJ2-7	NA	TGTGCCAGCAGCCTCCAATCCCGGGACAGGTCCTCTAGGCAGTACTTC	CASSLQSRDRSSRQYF
NA	TRBV19	TRBJ2-1	NA	TGTGCCACAAGGGGGGGAATGGCCTACAATGAGCAGTTCTTC	CATRGGMAYNEQFF
NA	TRBV6-6	TRBJ1-2	NA	TGTGCCAGCAGAGTCACACAGGGACCCAACTATGGCTACACCTTC	CASRVTQGPNYGYTF
NA	TRBV15	TRBJ1-6	NA	TGTGCCACCAGCAGTAGAGACCGGACCAATTCACCCCTCCACTTT	CATSSRDRTNSPLHF
NA	TRBV2	TRBJ1-3	NA	TGTGCCAGAGGAGGAGGAGGTGGAAACACCATATATTTT	CARGGGGGNTIYF
NA	TRBV10-3	TRBJ1-1	NA	TGTGCCATCAGTGGAAAAGGGGTAACTGAAGCTTTCTTT	CAISGKGVTEAFF
NA	TRBV9	TRBJ2-4	NA	TGTGCCAGCAGTGACATACTTACGGGACGGAAAAACATTCAGTACTTC	CASSDILTGRKNIQYF
TRBD1	TRBV2	TRBJ2-3	once	TGTGCCAGCAGGGAAAGGACAGGGGCCGTGGCAGATACGCAGTATTTT	CASRERTGAVADTQYF
NA	TRBV30	TRBJ1-3	NA	TGTGCCTGGAAAGTTATCTCTGGAAACACCATATATTTT	CAWKVISGNTIYF
TRBD1	TRBV19	TRBJ1-2	NA	TGTGCCAGTAGTAGATTGACAGGGGGAACACCCCTCTATGGCTACACCTTC	CASSRLTGGTPLYGYTF
NA	TRBV11-2	TRBJ2-3	NA	TGTGCCAGCAGCTTAGATAAGAATACGCAGTATTTT	CASSLDKNTQYF
NA	TRBV14	TRBJ1-3	NA	TGTGCCAGCAGCCAAGACCGACAGAGACTTGGAAACACCATATATTTT	CASSQDRQRLGNTIYF
NA	TRBV7-2	TRBJ2-7	medium-sized	TGTGCCAGCAGCTTATATTCAGGGGAGCAAGAGCAGTACTTC	CASSLYSGEQEQYF
NA	TRBV5-1	TRBJ1-1	NA	TGCGCCAGCAGCTGGGCCGGGGGTAACCGTCTGAACACTGAAGCTTTCTTT	CASSWAGGNRLNTEAFF
TRBD1	TRBV6-5	TRBJ2-2	once	TGTGCCAGCAGTTACGGGACAGACAACACCGGGGAGCTGTTTTTT	CASSYGTDNTGELFF
TRBD1	TRBV19	TRBJ1-5	NA	TGTGCCAGTACCCTCTTACAGGGGCAGCCCCAGCATTTT	CASTLLQGQPQHF
TRBD1	TRBV18	TRBJ2-2	NA	TGTGCCAGCTCACCGACAGGGGGCTTGATGCAAACCGGGGAGCTGTTTTTT	CASSPTGGLMQTGELFF
TRBD1	TRBV2	TRBJ1-2	NA	TGTGCCAGCAGCAAGACAGGGAACTATGGCTACACCTTC	CASSKTGNYGYTF
NA	TRBV19	TRBJ1-5	NA	TGTGCCAGTAGGACAGGTCCTCGCGATCAGCCCCAGCATTTT	CASRTGPRDQPQHF
NA	TRBV7-8	TRBJ1-2	NA	TGTGCCAGCAGCTTCTCAGGGGTCCGTCTCTATGGCTACACCTTC	CASSFSGVRLYGYTF
NA	TRBV2	TRBJ1-2	NA	TGTGCCAGCAGTGAGGGGGCTCAAGGCTACACCTTC	CASSEGAQGYTF
NA	TRBV19	TRBJ1-6	NA	TGTGCCAGTAAGGACGGCCTCTCCTATAATTCACCCCTCCACTTT	CASKDGLSYNSPLHF
TRBD1	TRBV7-6	TRBJ2-7	few	TGTGCCAGCAGCCCGGGGACAGCCACCTACGAGCAGTACTTC	CASSPGTATYEQYF
NA	TRBV7-3	TRBJ2-1	NA	TGTGCCAGCAGCTTAACGTCCTCCTACAATGAGCAGTTCTTC	CASSLTSSYNEQFF
NA	TRBV14	TRBJ1-1	NA	TGTGCCAGCAGCCAACACACTGAAGCTTTCTTT	CASSQHTEAFF